This T cell receptor (beta chain) derives from a study of T cell responses to AZD1222 COVID-19 vaccine. Sequenced by immunoSEQ multiplex PCR; TCRdb stores in-frame clones only, minus some. Of about 110,000 clones listed, 80% to 90% are singletons. Of note for this clone: Its cognate antigen is unknown.

CDR3 size: 14 residues. V was pared by 2 bases and J by 4 bases, with 8 bases between. Germline lookup yields CDR1 SGHTA and CDR2 FQGNSA. Overall study results and limits: Only 5 or 6 individuals given AZD1222 were seropositive at baseline. CD4 TCRs associated with vaccination spanned spike, dominating at 160-218 and 743-854.

This specimen was peripheral blood, taken 28 days after the second AZD1222 dose. The sequence came from an adult who received the AZD1222 COVID-19 vaccine. This rearrangement joins TRBV7-2 to TRBJ2-2; D is unresolved. This CDR3 is CASSLMQFTGELFF. CDR3 nucleotides: TGTGCCAGCAGCTTAATGCAGTTCACCGGGGAGCTGTTTTTT.